These 16 T cell receptor beta chains share one sample of origin, sequenced in a study of blood T cells in healthy people across ages. Next came a second PCR, run for about 7 to 12 cycles, which used a sample-barcoded 5' primer along with a J-beta primer mix. TCRdb fed the 5' RACE reads into MiXCR, producing one record per CDR3 protein. Among some 710,000 distinct CDR3 sequences listed, about 47% were seen once. Sequences were obtained from blood. These receptors were taken from a man older than 75 in good health.

This chain connects TRBV4-1 to TRBJ2-3; no reliable D call. The CDR3 has 14 residues. V gave up 0 bases and J gave up 4 bases, with 8 bases separating them. CDR1 MGHRA and CDR2 YSYEKL come from the germline V gene. CDR3 loop: CASSQDLVSDTQYF. CDR3 bases: TGCGCCAGCAGCCAAGATCTAGTTTCAGATACGCAGTATTTT.

This clonotype appeared once. The V and J genes are TRBV20-1 and TRBJ2-2; either TRBD1 or TRBD2 may fit D (6 bases each). Germline assignment: CDR1 DFQATT and CDR2 SNEGSKA (reference sequence). This CDR3 region has 15 residues. Trimming shortened V by 4 bases and J by 2 bases, and 14 bases separated the two germline ends. The CDR3 protein is CSAMPGGPNTGELFF. Here the CDR3 DNA reads TGCAGTGCTATGCCCGGGGGCCCAAACACCGGGGAGCTGTTTTTT.

The gene calls are TRBV18 and TRBJ1-1; possible D gene TRBD1, 6 bases. The V and J ends lost 1 base and 0 bases respectively, with 9 bases between them. The CDR3 has 15 amino acids. CDR1 KGHSH and CDR2 LQKENI come from the germline V gene. The CDR3 region has the DNA TGTGCCAGCTCACCACAACAGGGAATGAACACTGAAGCTTTCTTT. Encoded protein: CASSPQQGMNTEAFF.

By share of the sample, this clonotype is medium-sized. The gene calls are TRBV7-2 and TRBJ2-7; unclear D gene. V was trimmed by 1 base and J by 3 bases, leaving 16 bases between them. Germline lookup yields CDR1 SGHTA and CDR2 FQGNSA. CDR3 length: 16 amino acids. CDR3 bases: TGTGCCAGCAGCTTAGGGCTCCAACTAACTAACTACGAGCAGTACTTC. Amino acids: CASSLGLQLTNYEQYF.

This clonotype was observed a handful of times. This chain joins TRBV12-3 or TRBV12-4 and TRBJ1-1; D unclear. Trimming cost V 2 bases and J 0 bases, with 7 bases left between them. This CDR3 has 14 residues. The DNA for the CDR3 is TGTGCCAGCAGTTTAACGGGCATGAACACTGAAGCTTTCTTT. Translated, it gives CASSLTGMNTEAFF.

The J gene is TRBJ2-1, the V gene TRBV18; 8 bases align to TRBD2. The better agreement between TRBJ2-7 and the DNA end casts doubt on the J call. The germline V gene encodes CDR1 KGHSH and CDR2 LQKENI. This CDR3 is 15 amino acids long. CDR3 region: CASSPQAGAVDEQYF. In nucleotides, the CDR3 is TGTGCCAGCTCACCACAAGCGGGAGCCGTGGACGAGCAGTACTTC.

This clonotype was counted a single time. One end of the junction fails to match germline, which may point to a read error. The chain joins TRBV28 to TRBJ2-1; TRBD1 might be the D (6 bases). The germline gives CDR1 MDHEN, CDR2 SYDVKM. The CDR3 runs to 18 residues. The CDR3 coding sequence is TGTGCCAGCATAGGGGATCTGGGGGCGATAGGGGCCTACAAGGAGCAGTTCTTC. Its translation: CASIGDLGAIGAYKEQFF.

The V call is TRBV20-1, the J call TRBJ2-1, with TRBD2 matching over 8 bases. The CDR3 sequence is 15 residues long. Germline values: CDR1 DFQATT, CDR2 SNEGSKA (reference sequence). Trimming removed 0 bases from V and 6 bases from J; junction bases left unmatched: 7. The CDR3: CSARDLTGGPNEQFF. CDR3 nucleotides: TGCAGTGCTAGAGATTTGACGGGAGGGCCCAATGAGCAGTTCTTC.

This chain connects TRBV5-1 to TRBJ2-7, with 10 nucleotides matching TRBD2. The germline gives CDR1 SGHRS, CDR2 YFSETQ. The CDR3 extends over 16 amino acids. With 2 bases clipped from V and 4 bases from J, the junction kept 9 bases outside the gene matches. CDR3: CASSFQAQTSGYEQYF. In DNA form, the CDR3 reads TGCGCCAGCAGCTTTCAGGCCCAGACTAGCGGGTACGAGCAGTACTTC.

The rearrangement links TRBV11-2 to TRBJ2-7; the match to TRBD1 covers 7 bases. Looked up from germline, CDR1 is SGHAT and CDR2 is FQNNGV. There are 13 residues in the CDR3. The V segment lost 5 bases and the J segment 5 bases; nucleotides outside the gene matches: 6. The CDR3 nucleotides are TGTGCCAGCAGCGAGACAGGGATCGACGAGCAGTACTTC. It yields the protein CASSETGIDEQYF.

This clonotype was counted many times. The chain carries TRBV28 and TRBJ2-3; D is possibly TRBD2 (6 bases). Germline loops: CDR1 MDHEN, CDR2 SYDVKM. The CDR3 totals 17 residues. The V gene lost 6 bases and the J gene lost 3 bases, with 22 bases spanning the gap. The CDR3 spells CASSPYSGTLNTDTQYF. CDR3 nucleotides: TGTGCCAGCAGCCCATATTCCGGGACTTTAAATACAGATACGCAGTATTTT.

This clonotype was detected only a few times. V usage is TRBV5-1 and J usage is TRBJ1-1; perhaps TRBD1 as D (5 bases). Trimming pared 5 bases from V and 1 base from J, leaving 12 bases between. The CDR3 runs to 14 residues. In germline, CDR1 is SGHRS, CDR2 YFSETQ. CDR3 bases: TGCGCCAGCAGGGTCGTAGGGGAGAACACTGAAGCTTTCTTT. Translated, it gives CASRVVGENTEAFF.

The genes are TRBV10-3 and TRBJ1-1; D gene uncertain. The CDR3 loop spans 14 amino acids. Germline lookup yields CDR1 ENHRY and CDR2 SYGVKD. The V and J ends lost 6 bases and 6 bases respectively, with 17 bases between them. CDR3: CAISFGPRYAEAFF. The CDR3 coding sequence is TGTGCCATCAGCTTCGGACCCCGCTACGCTGAAGCTTTCTTT.

The chain uses TRBV10-2 and TRBJ2-1, with D perhaps matching TRBD1 or TRBD2 (5 bases each). Per germline, CDR1 WSHSY and CDR2 SAAADI. This CDR3 spans 13 amino acids. Trimming pared 2 bases from V and 12 bases from J, leaving 14 bases between. CDR3 bases: TGCGCCAGCAGTGAGCCTCGCCCGGGACCGCAGTTCTTC. It specifies CASSEPRPGPQFF.

This clonotype was seen more than once but under ten times. The rearrangement links TRBV10-3 to TRBJ2-3; TRBD2 aligns across 13 bases. Germline assignment: CDR1 ENHRY and CDR2 SYGVKD. CDR3 length: 16 amino acids. V was clipped by 6 bases and J by 2 bases; unmatched bases: 5. CDR3 protein: CAIRTGTSGNTDTQYF. CDR3 DNA sequence: TGTGCCATCAGGACCGGGACTAGCGGGAACACAGATACGCAGTATTTT.

The rearrangement uses TRBV5-1 and TRBJ2-7; D is uncertain. The CDR3 has 15 residues. Trimming left V 0 bases short and J 2 bases short, with 12 bases between. The germline V gene has CDR1 SGHRS and CDR2 YFSETQ. The CDR3 loop is CASSLDGQDPYEQYF. The CDR3 coding sequence is TGCGCCAGCAGCTTGGACGGCCAGGATCCCTACGAGCAGTACTTC.